These 21 T cell receptor beta chains share one sample of origin, sequenced in a study of CD8 T cells in Susac syndrome. It was with random hexamers that roughly 0.45 to 1 ug RNA was reverse transcribed. TCRdb re-called the immunoSEQ multiplex PCR reads with MiXCR, one entry per CDR3 protein. Counted here are a few hundred thousand distinct CDR3 sequences, around 90% occurring once; the ten biggest clones make up 0.06% to 0.075%. The sample was CD4+ T cells from PBMCs. The receptors stem from a human donor with multiple sclerosis.

The table lists this clonotype with a few counts. V is TRBV20-1 and J is TRBJ2-7; a weak D match, TRBD2 (6 bases). Trimming cost V 0 bases and J 3 bases, with 9 bases left between them. Germline CDR1 DFQATT, CDR2 SNEGSKA (reference sequence). This CDR3 has 13 residues. Here the CDR3 reads CSAREGGRYEQYF. The CDR3 nucleotides are TGCAGTGCTAGAGAGGGGGGTCGCTACGAGCAGTACTTC.

This clonotype was seen only once. V gene TRBV15 combines with J gene TRBJ2-1, with a tentative D call TRBD2 (5 bases). The CDR3 spans 13 residues. V lost 3 bases and J lost 5, with 8 bases in between. The germline CDR1 and CDR2 sequences are LNHNV and YYDKDF (reference sequence). The CDR3: CATSRERDNEQFF. CDR3 nucleotide sequence: TGTGCCACCAGCAGGGAGAGGGACAATGAGCAGTTCTTC.

V is TRBV12-3 or TRBV12-4 and J is TRBJ2-2; a weak D match, TRBD1 (5 bases). V gave up 6 bases and J gave up 5 bases, with 7 bases separating them. The CDR3 consists of 12 residues. CDR3 in amino acids: CASRQGTGELFF. In nucleotides, the CDR3 is TGTGCCAGCAGGCAGGGTACCGGGGAGCTGTTTTTT.

V usage is TRBV25-1 and J usage is TRBJ1-1; D not resolved. Germline assignment: CDR1 MGHDK and CDR2 SYGVNS. The CDR3 spans 15 residues. The germline V and J ends were trimmed by 2 bases and 7 bases, with 17 bases remaining between them. Written as DNA, the CDR3 is TGTGCCAGCAGTGAAATGAGTATGGATTGGAGTGAAGCTTTCTTT. This gives the protein CASSEMSMDWSEAFF.

The genes are TRBV27 and TRBJ2-3, with TRBD2 identical over 11 bases. This CDR3 is built from 22 residues. The trim removed 2 bases at V and 2 bases at J, leaving 21 bases unmatched. The V gene's germline CDR1 is MNHEY and CDR2 SMNVEV (reference sequence). The CDR3 is CASSLAVWRLAGGHSNTDTQYF. The CDR3 bases are TGTGCCAGCAGTTTAGCTGTCTGGAGGCTAGCGGGGGGCCATTCTAACACAGATACGCAGTATTTT.

The chain couples TRBV7-2 to TRBJ1-3, with a possible D match to TRBD1 (5 bases). The CDR3 length is 17 residues. With 5 bases removed from V and 4 bases from J, the gap between germline ends came to 21 bases. Germline V gene sequence: CDR1 SGHTA, CDR2 FQGNSA. The CDR3 reads CASSPRGWGAEGNTIYF. As DNA, the CDR3 is TGTGCCAGCAGCCCCCGGGGCTGGGGCGCGGAAGGAAACACCATATATTTT.

V usage is TRBV30 and J usage is TRBJ2-7; D is unresolved. Per germline, CDR1 GTSNPN and CDR2 SVGIG (reference sequence). V lost 4 bases and J 1 base, leaving 11 bases between the germline ends. CDR3 size: 13 residues. The CDR3 spells CAWTRDRSYEQYF. In DNA form, the CDR3 reads TGTGCCTGGACTCGCGATAGATCCTACGAGCAGTACTTC.

This rearrangement joins TRBV11-2 to TRBJ2-1, with 7 bases fitting TRBD2. J gave up 8 bases and V 0 bases, and 7 bases lay outside the gene matches. This CDR3 has 15 amino acids. The V gene's germline CDR1 is SGHAT and CDR2 FQNNGV. The CDR3 DNA reads as TGTGCCAGCAGCTTAGACCGGACTAGTGTCCATGAGCAGTTCTTC. This sequence encodes CASSLDRTSVHEQFF. The variable domain in full, with the rest retrieved from reference TRBV11-2 and TRBJ2-1, is EAGVAQSPRYKIIEKRQSVAFWCNPISGHATLYWYQQILGQGPKLLIQFQNNGVVDDSQLPKDRFSAERLKGVDSTLKIQPAKLEDSAVYLCASSLDRTSVHEQFFGPGTRLTVL.

The V gene is TRBV15, the J gene TRBJ1-1; no clear D. The germline gives CDR1 LNHNV, CDR2 YYDKDF (reference sequence). Trimming took 2 bases from V and 3 from J, leaving 7 bases between them. This CDR3 comprises 13 residues. The CDR3 region is CATSRPSYTEAFF. CDR3 bases: TGTGCCACCAGCAGACCGAGTTACACTGAAGCTTTCTTT.

The chain uses TRBV19 and TRBJ1-5, with a weak D call TRBD1 (6 bases). Looked up from germline, CDR1 is LNHDA and CDR2 is SQIVND (reference sequence). The V and J ends lost 7 bases and 6 bases respectively, with 16 bases between them. This CDR3 contains 14 residues. The CDR3 DNA follows: TGTGCCAGTACCCCACAGGGTTTGGGTCAGCCCCAGCATTTT. Translated, it gives CASTPQGLGQPQHF.

V usage is TRBV7-2 and J usage is TRBJ1-2; tentative D call: TRBD1 (5 bases). CDR3 size: 15 residues. V dropped 0 bases and J dropped 8 bases, with 16 bases sitting between them. Looked up from germline, CDR1 is SGHTA and CDR2 is FQGNSA. The CDR3 nucleotides are TGTGCCAGCAGCTTAGCTGGCCAGGGATCTTTGGGCTACACCTTC. Translating it yields CASSLAGQGSLGYTF.

This chain joins TRBV12-3 or TRBV12-4 and TRBJ1-5; D gene ambiguous. V shed 3 bases and J shed 1 base, with 4 bases lying between them. The CDR3 length is 13 residues. CDR3: CASSFSSNQPQHF. The DNA of the CDR3 is TGTGCCAGCAGTTTTTCCAGCAATCAGCCCCAGCATTTT.

V is TRBV20-1 and J is TRBJ1-5; D gene ambiguous. V was pared by 2 bases and J by 2 bases, with 10 bases between. The CDR3 covers 14 residues. The germline V gene encodes CDR1 DFQATT and CDR2 SNEGSKA (reference sequence). In DNA form, the CDR3 reads TGCAGTGCTAGATCCGGGGTGGGCAATCAGCCCCAGCATTTT. Translation: CSARSGVGNQPQHF.

Only a few counts were recorded for this clonotype. The V and J genes are TRBV27 and TRBJ1-1; D perhaps matches TRBD1 (5 bases). The germline V gene encodes CDR1 MNHEY and CDR2 SMNVEV (reference sequence). CDR3 length equals 13 residues. V dropped 2 bases and J dropped 3 bases, with 7 bases sitting between them. Written as DNA, the CDR3 is TGTGCCAGCAGTTTAGCAGGGCACACTGAAGCTTTCTTT. It encodes CASSLAGHTEAFF.

V and J are TRBV20-1 and TRBJ2-5; a weak D match, TRBD1 (6 bases). Germline loops: CDR1 DFQATT, CDR2 SNEGSKA (reference sequence). The V gene lost 3 bases and the J gene lost 1 base, with 12 bases spanning the gap. The CDR3 is made up of 14 amino acids. This chain's CDR3 is CSARDWGRQETQYF. The CDR3 DNA follows: TGCAGTGCTAGGGATTGGGGGCGCCAAGAGACCCAGTACTTC.

The chain joins TRBV12-3 or TRBV12-4 to TRBJ1-4, with TRBD1 identical over 7 bases. The CDR3 is 14 amino acids. Trimming took 5 bases from V and 8 from J; bases not matched to a gene: 8. Here the CDR3 reads CASSTGAPQEKLFF. The CDR3 DNA reads TGTGCCAGCAGTACAGGGGCGCCGCAAGAAAAACTGTTTTTT.

The rearrangement uses TRBV29-1 and TRBJ2-2; D is uncertain. In germline, CDR1 is SQVTM, CDR2 ANQGSEA. The CDR3 is made up of 16 amino acids. Trimming removed 4 bases at V and 2 bases at J, with 17 bases between. Here the CDR3 DNA reads TGCAGCGTTGTAGGTGTGAGACACTACAACACCGGGGAGCTGTTTTTT. This codes for CSVVGVRHYNTGELFF.

The J gene is TRBJ2-3, the V gene TRBV11-2; TRBD2 matches 7 bases. The CDR3 is made up of 15 amino acids. Trimming cost V 3 bases and J 0 bases; bases outside gene matches: 3. The germline V gene encodes CDR1 SGHAT and CDR2 FQNNGV. In DNA form, the CDR3 reads TGTGCCAGCAGCTTTAGCGGGCTGAGCACAGATACGCAGTATTTT. This codes for CASSFSGLSTDTQYF.

V usage is TRBV29-1 and J usage is TRBJ2-2, with 8 bases fitting TRBD2. The germline CDR1 and CDR2 sequences are SQVTM and ANQGSEA. V shed 2 bases and J 2 bases; nucleotides not matched to a gene: 7. The CDR3 runs 16 residues. The CDR3, as DNA: TGCAGCGTTGAACTCTATCTAGCGGGTAACACCGGGGAGCTGTTTTTT. This sequence encodes CSVELYLAGNTGELFF.

The chain employs TRBV5-8 and TRBJ2-7, with TRBD2 matching 11 bases. Per germline, CDR1 SGHTS and CDR2 YDEGEE. V shed 4 bases, J shed 5 bases, and the junction held 11 bases outside the gene matches. The CDR3 covers 16 residues. CDR3 in DNA: TGTGCCAGCAGCCAACTTGGGACTAGCGGTGGGAACGAGCAGTACTTC. It is translated as CASSQLGTSGGNEQYF.

This rearrangement joins TRBV20-1 to TRBJ1-3, with D possibly being TRBD1 (5 bases). CDR3 size: 14 residues. Germline V CDR1 and CDR2: DFQATT, SNEGSKA (reference sequence). The ends were cut back, 6 bases at V and 0 bases at J, with 12 bases in the middle. As DNA, the CDR3 is TGCAGTGCCGTCGACAGAGGCTCTGGAAACACCATATATTTT. Amino acids: CSAVDRGSGNTIYF.